The sequence of this T cell receptor (beta chain) was determined in a study of CD8+ T cells in alopecia areata. RNA, once extracted, was reverse transcribed into cDNA for use as the sequencing template. Generated by immunoSEQ multiplex PCR, the TCRdb table keeps only in-frame clones and is missing some. This table holds about 110,000 clones with no singletons; the top ten claim about 19%. This CDR3 has 16 amino acids. J gave up 2 bases and V 2 bases, and 3 bases lay outside the gene matches. Germline CDR1 NSQYPW, CDR2 LRSPGD (reference sequence). This clone was seen a few times. Gene names are the mouse ones. Read sequence stops 4 residues before the CDR3 end, and the germline J gene provides the missing end.

This sequence was found in a C3H/HeJ mouse with alopecia areata. The strain's MHC type: H2-k. This sequence joins TRBV1 and TRBJ2-5; 11 positions agree with TRBD2. Sequenced: lesional skin. Incomplete CDR3 DNA: TGCACCTGCAGTGCACCGGGACTGGGGGTCCAAGAC. It encodes CTCSAPGLGVQD. The entire CDR3 sequence reads CTCSAPGLGVQDTQYF.